Presented here are 18 T cell receptor beta chains from one specimen sequenced in a study of blood T cell repertoires in COVID-19. Some clones are missing from TCRdb's copy, which holds only in-frame ones; the method was immunoSEQ multiplex PCR. The repertoire includes tens of thousands of clones, about nine tenths of them detected once, and 15% to 20% sits in the top ten. What was sequenced was peripheral blood. These receptors were collected from a man aged 60 to 69 with active or convalescent COVID-19.

The chain couples TRBV9 to TRBJ1-1; 8 bases align to TRBD1. The CDR3 has 17 residues. Germline V gives CDR1 SGDLS, CDR2 YYNGEE. The V and J ends lost 3 bases and 0 bases, in that order; junction bases with no gene match: 10. The CDR3: CASSGWTGRTLNTEAFF. The DNA of the CDR3 is TGTGCCAGCAGCGGATGGACAGGGCGGACTTTGAACACTGAAGCTTTCTTT.

This chain connects TRBV11-2 to TRBJ2-1, with D unresolved. V lost 2 bases and J 0 bases, leaving 8 bases between the germline ends. This CDR3 region has 15 residues. The germline V gene has CDR1 SGHAT and CDR2 FQNNGV. CDR3 amino acids: CASSLYASSYNEQFF. Here the CDR3 DNA reads TGTGCCAGCAGCTTATATGCGAGCTCCTACAATGAGCAGTTCTTC.

The V gene is TRBV7-2, the J gene TRBJ2-2; possibly TRBD2 for D (5 bases). V lost 3 bases and J lost 5, with 7 bases in between. This CDR3 region has 13 residues. The germline gives CDR1 SGHTA, CDR2 FQGNSA. CDR3 amino acids: CASSFGVTGELFF. The CDR3 DNA reads TGTGCCAGCAGCTTCGGGGTGACCGGGGAGCTGTTTTTT.

CDR3 nucleotides: TGTGCCACCAGCCCTGGGTTGGGGCCAGCCAACTATGGCTACACCTTC. Protein: CATSPGLGPANYGYTF. The chain is built from TRBV15 and TRBJ1-2; possible D gene TRBD1, 5 bases. Germline assignment: CDR1 LNHNV and CDR2 YYDKDF (reference sequence). The V end lost 5 bases, the J end lost 2 bases, and 18 bases lay between the germline ends. The CDR3 loop spans 16 amino acids.

The chain combines TRBV24-1 with TRBJ1-2; the D gene is possibly TRBD1 (6 bases). Per germline, CDR1 KGHDR and CDR2 SFDVKD. This CDR3 contains 14 residues. Deletions cut 4 bases from V and 4 bases from J, with 12 bases between. The CDR3 region has the DNA TGTGCCACCAGTGACTCAGGACAGCTCTATGGCTACACCTTC. Amino acids: CATSDSGQLYGYTF.

This chain connects TRBV6-5 to TRBJ1-2; TRBD1 matches at 9 bases. The CDR3 runs to 14 residues. Trimming at V came to 2 bases and at J to 5 bases, leaving 3 bases not matched to a gene. Per germline, CDR1 MNHEY and CDR2 SVGAGI. The CDR3, as DNA: TGTGCCAGCAGTTACGACGGGACAGGGTATGGCTACACCTTC. It translates to CASSYDGTGYGYTF.

This clone has only one observation. The CDR3 nucleotides are TGTGCCAGCAGCTTGAGCGGGGGACAAGGCTATGGCTACACCTTC. This gives the protein CASSLSGGQGYGYTF. The rearrangement uses TRBV5-4 and TRBJ1-2; D is perhaps TRBD1 (6 bases). CDR1 and CDR2 from the germline V gene are SGHNT and YYREEE (reference sequence). This CDR3 is 15 amino acids long. V lost 1 base to trimming and J lost 4 bases, with 14 bases between them.

The rearrangement joins TRBV6-2 or TRBV6-3 to TRBJ2-7; D possibly corresponds to TRBD2 (5 bases). Germline CDR1 is MNHEY and CDR2 is SVGEGT. Trimming pared 0 bases from V and 3 bases from J, leaving 9 bases between. CDR3 length: 14 residues. The CDR3 protein is CASSYSGRFYEQYF. CDR3 nucleotides: TGTGCCAGCAGTTACTCAGGGAGATTCTACGAGCAGTACTTC.

The gene calls are TRBV7-8 and TRBJ2-1, with 8 bases lining up with TRBD1. V was pared by 7 bases and J by 5 bases, with 13 bases of the junction left unmatched. Germline CDR1 reads SGHVS; CDR2 reads FQNEAQ. The CDR3 spans 16 residues. This chain's CDR3 is CASTDYTGTGNNEQFF. CDR3 sequence (DNA): TGTGCCAGCACCGATTACACCGGGACAGGCAACAATGAGCAGTTCTTC.

The rearrangement links TRBV7-8 to TRBJ1-5, with no clear D. V lost 3 bases, J lost 4 bases, and 7 bases lay in between. The CDR3 is 13 residues long. Per the germline V gene, CDR1 is SGHVS and CDR2 is FQNEAQ. The CDR3 nucleotides are TGTGCCAGCAGCTTTGGGGAGAATCAGCCCCAGCATTTT. Translation gives CASSFGENQPQHF. Complete variable domain (other parts from reference TRBV7-8 and TRBJ1-5): GAGVSQSPRYKVAKRGQDVALRCDPISGHVSLFWYQQALGQGPEFLTYFQNEAQLDKSGLPSDRFFAERPEGSVSTLKIQRTQQEDSAVYLCASSFGENQPQHFGDGTRLSIL.

This chain joins TRBV21-1 and TRBJ2-2; TRBD1, the table's D call, was not compared with the DNA. TRBV21-1 is annotated as a pseudogene. This CDR3 region has 14 residues. This CDR3 is CASLYRTSGGELFF. The CDR3, as DNA: TGTGCCAGCCTCTACAGGACCTCTGGCGGGGAGCTGTTTTTT.

This sequence joins TRBV28 and TRBJ1-2; no clear D gene. CDR1 is MDHEN and CDR2 is SYDVKM in the germline V gene. The CDR3 contains 13 residues. V was clipped by 4 bases and J by 3 bases, with 9 bases between them. CDR3 DNA sequence: TGTGCCAGCAGTTCAGCGGCGTACTATGGCTACACCTTC. Translation gives CASSSAAYYGYTF.

The chain recombines TRBV19 with TRBJ1-5, with D maybe TRBD1 (6 bases). CDR1 is LNHDA and CDR2 is SQIVND in the germline V gene (reference sequence). V lost 8 bases to trimming and J lost 6 bases, with 17 bases between them. The CDR3 runs to 14 residues. The CDR3 loop is CASVPQGSLQPQHF. The CDR3 region has the DNA TGTGCCAGTGTACCACAGGGATCTCTTCAGCCCCAGCATTTT.

Here the CDR3 DNA reads TGTGCCTGGAGTGGACAGGGGAGGAACACTGAAGCTTTCTTT. Protein product: CAWSGQGRNTEAFF. The chain recombines TRBV30 with TRBJ1-1, with 8 bases identical to TRBD1. The length of the CDR3 is 14 residues. Losses at the gene ends were 1 base for V and 1 base for J; bases not matched to a gene: 2. In germline, CDR1 is GTSNPN, CDR2 SVGIG (reference sequence).

This chain links TRBV12-3 or TRBV12-4 with TRBJ1-5; possible D gene TRBD1, 5 bases. Trimming took 7 bases from V and 0 from J, leaving 7 bases between them. This CDR3 spans 13 amino acids. CDR3 loop: CASTRVSNQPQHF. Written as DNA, the CDR3 is TGTGCCAGCACCAGGGTTAGCAATCAGCCCCAGCATTTT.

The chain carries TRBV19 and TRBJ2-7, with D perhaps TRBD2 (6 bases). The germline V gene encodes CDR1 LNHDA and CDR2 SQIVND (reference sequence). The CDR3 is 13 residues long. Trimming left V 3 bases short and J 3 bases short, with 9 bases between. CDR3 loop: CASSISGNYEQYF. CDR3 coding DNA: TGTGCCAGTAGTATTAGCGGTAACTACGAGCAGTACTTC.

This rearrangement joins TRBV15 to TRBJ1-5; D is ambiguous. V lost 0 bases to trimming and J lost 11 bases, with 17 bases between them. Germline CDR1 is LNHNV and CDR2 is YYDKDF (reference sequence). This CDR3 has 15 residues. The CDR3 reads CATSREARTLKAQHF. For the CDR3, the DNA is TGTGCCACCAGCAGAGAGGCTAGAACCCTCAAGGCCCAGCATTTT.

The CDR3 nucleotides read TGTGCCAGCAGCTTGGTGGAGGCCAGGGGGGAGACCCAGTACTTC. Protein sequence: CASSLVEARGETQYF. The rearrangement uses TRBV5-6 and TRBJ2-5; 7 nucleotides align to TRBD1. Germline V gene data show CDR1 as SGHDT and CDR2 as YYEEEE. The V segment lost 0 bases and the J segment 5 bases; nucleotides outside the gene matches: 7. CDR3 length equals 15 residues.